The following is a T cell receptor (beta chain) sequence with its context. Germline values: CDR1 MNHNS, CDR2 SASEGT. The CDR3 length is 12 residues. V was clipped by 10 bases and J by 4 bases, with 10 bases between them. The entry originates in a study of T-cell reconstitution after alpha-beta-depleted transplantation in children. The authors prepared the TCRbeta library with unique molecular identifiers. TCRdb passed the PCR reads through MiXCR, listing each CDR3 protein once. Of fewer than 750,000 distinct CDR3 sequences listed, over 20% are singletons. Here the sequenced sample was PBMCs, taken before TCRalphabeta/CD19-depleted stem cell transplant. The source is a boy younger than two with Wiskott-Aldrich syndrome, due to receive a stem cell transplant. This chain connects TRBV6-1 to TRBJ2-2; D unresolved. The CDR3 nucleotides are TGTGCCACCAACATAGCCACCGGGGAGCTGTTTTTT. Amino acids: CATNIATGELFF.